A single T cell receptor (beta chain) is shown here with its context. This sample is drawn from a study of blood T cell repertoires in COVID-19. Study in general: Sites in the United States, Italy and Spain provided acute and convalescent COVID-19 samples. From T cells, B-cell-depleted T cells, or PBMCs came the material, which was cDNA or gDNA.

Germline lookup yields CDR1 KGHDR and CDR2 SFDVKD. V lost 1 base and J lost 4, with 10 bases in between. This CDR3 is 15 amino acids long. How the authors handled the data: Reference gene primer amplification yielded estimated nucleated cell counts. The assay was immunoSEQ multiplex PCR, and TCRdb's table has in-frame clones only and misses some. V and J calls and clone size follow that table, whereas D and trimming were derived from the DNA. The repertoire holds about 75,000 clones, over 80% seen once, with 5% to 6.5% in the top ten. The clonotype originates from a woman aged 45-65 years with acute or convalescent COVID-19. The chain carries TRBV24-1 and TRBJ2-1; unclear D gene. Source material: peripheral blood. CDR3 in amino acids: CATSDFGQTYNEQFF. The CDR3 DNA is TGTGCCACCAGTGATTTTGGCCAGACATACAATGAGCAGTTCTTC.